This T cell receptor beta chain was captured by sequencing in a study of OX40 agonist ivuxolimab in advanced cancers. Study-wide results and limits: CD8+ T cells (on average) carried more expanded clones than CD4+ T cells.

Libraries were prepared by immunoSEQ multiplex PCR; TCRdb keeps only in-frame clonotypes and omits some of them. The sample holds roughly 90,000 clones; approximately 85% are singletons and the top ten take about 0.22%. The CDR3 sequence is 12 residues long. The germline CDR1 and CDR2 sequences are MDHEN and SYDVKM. A word on this clone: The antigen is unknown.

The TCR comes from an adult with an advanced solid tumor such as melanoma, head and neck, liver or kidney cancer. The sample in question was CD4+ or CD8+ T cells sorted from blood, obtained in a trial of the OX40 agonist ivuxolimab. The gene calls are TRBV28 and TRBJ1-2, with TRBD1 as a possible D gene (5 bases). The CDR3 sequence: CAAKDSNYGYTF. In DNA, the CDR3 is TGTGCTGCTAAAGACAGTAACTATGGCTACACCTTC.